This entry concerns a single T cell receptor (beta chain). The data derive from a study of tumor-infiltrating lymphocytes in oesophageal squamous cell carcinoma. The CDR3 totals 15 residues. Germline-derived CDR1 and CDR2 are SGHRS and YFSETQ. V was shortened by 4 bases and J by 0 bases, with 11 bases between the two germline ends. TCRdb fed the PCR reads into MiXCR, producing one record per CDR3 protein. The sample records roughly 10,000 distinct CDR3 sequences, roughly 58% being singletons. Sequencing used esophageal tumor tissue. The TCR originated in a female donor with esophageal squamous cell carcinoma. The chain joins TRBV5-1 to TRBJ2-1, with D tentatively TRBD2 (5 bases). CDR3 nucleotide sequence: TGCGCCAGCAGCATGACGAGGGACTCCTACAATGAGCAGTTCTTC. This sequence encodes CASSMTRDSYNEQFF.